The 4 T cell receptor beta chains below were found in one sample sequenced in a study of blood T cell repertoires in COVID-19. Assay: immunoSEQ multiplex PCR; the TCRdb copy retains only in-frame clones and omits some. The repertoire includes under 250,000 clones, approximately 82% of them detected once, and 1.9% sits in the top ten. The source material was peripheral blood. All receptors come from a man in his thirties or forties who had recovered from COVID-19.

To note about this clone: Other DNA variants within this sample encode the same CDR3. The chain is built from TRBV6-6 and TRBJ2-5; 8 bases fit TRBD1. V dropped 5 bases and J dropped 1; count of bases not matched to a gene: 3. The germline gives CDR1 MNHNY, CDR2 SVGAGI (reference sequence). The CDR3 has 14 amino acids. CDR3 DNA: TGTGCCAGCAGTCCCGGACAGGGCCAAGAGACCCAGTACTTC. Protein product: CASSPGQGQETQYF.

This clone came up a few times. This CDR3 is CASSLSEQYF. The CDR3 region has the DNA TGTGCCAGCAGTTTGAGCGAGCAGTACTTC. The rearrangement uses TRBV28 and TRBJ2-7; unclear D gene. This CDR3 is built from 10 residues. V was clipped by 3 bases and J by 6 bases, with 3 bases between them. Per germline, CDR1 MDHEN and CDR2 SYDVKM.

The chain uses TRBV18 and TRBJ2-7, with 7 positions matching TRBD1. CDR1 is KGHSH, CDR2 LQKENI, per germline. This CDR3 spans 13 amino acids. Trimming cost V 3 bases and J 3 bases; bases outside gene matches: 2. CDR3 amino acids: CASSPGQIYEQYF. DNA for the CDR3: TGTGCCAGCTCACCGGGACAGATCTACGAGCAGTACTTC.

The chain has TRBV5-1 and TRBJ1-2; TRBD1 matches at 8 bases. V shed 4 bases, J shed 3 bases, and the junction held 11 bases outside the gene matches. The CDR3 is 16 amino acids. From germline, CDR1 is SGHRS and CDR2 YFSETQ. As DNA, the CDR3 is TGCGCCAGCAGCATACGGACAGGGTCGTTGGACTATGGCTACACCTTC. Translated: CASSIRTGSLDYGYTF.